These 15 T cell receptor beta chains were all obtained from the same sample, sequenced in a study of pediatric ulcerative colitis (dated by TCRdb to between 2017 and 2020). Libraries were built with the immunoSEQ multiplex PCR assay. What TCRdb holds here is the immuneACCESS table cut down to in-frame rearrangements. Part of the clones is not present; checked against another copy, under half of the missing clones reflect an unresolved V gene, and the others are unexplained. Within this sample are tens of thousands of clones, with about 90% of them counted one time only. The top ten clones comprise around 1.5% of the sample. The source material was blood. These receptors originate from a boy between 10 and 17 years old who was a control in a study of pediatric ulcerative colitis.

V and J are TRBV6-4 and TRBJ2-3; 10 nucleotides align to TRBD2. CDR3 length: 15 residues. V shed 3 bases and J 5 bases; nucleotides not matched to a gene: 5. Germline CDR1 and CDR2: MRHNA and SNTAGT. Written as DNA, the CDR3 is TGTGCCAGCAGTGAAAAAGCGGGAGGGGAAGATACGCAGTATTTT. Protein sequence: CASSEKAGGEDTQYF.

This chain links TRBV19 with TRBJ1-3; D unresolved. V was cut by 5 bases and J by 0 bases, with 8 bases left in between. Germline V CDR1 and CDR2: LNHDA, SQIVND (reference sequence). The CDR3 runs to 14 residues. The CDR3 coding sequence is TGTGCCAGTAGTGACGGGCCCTCTGGAAACACCATATATTTT. Its translation is CASSDGPSGNTIYF. Drawing the rest from reference TRBV19 and TRBJ1-3, the complete variable domain is DGGITQSPKYLFRKEGQNVTLSCEQNLNHDAMYWYRQDPGQGLRLIYYSQIVNDFQKGDIAEGYSVSREKKESFPLTVTSAQKNPTAFYLCASSDGPSGNTIYFGEGSWLTVV.

The V and J genes are TRBV9 and TRBJ2-3; no definite D call. There are 11 residues in the CDR3. Germline assignment: CDR1 SGDLS and CDR2 YYNGEE. Trimming took 3 bases from V and 6 from J, leaving 5 bases between them. CDR3 nucleotides: TGTGCCAGCAGCGACCGGGATACGCAGTATTTT. Its translation: CASSDRDTQYF.

This sequence joins TRBV19 and TRBJ1-5; tentative D call: TRBD1 (5 bases). Germline assignment: CDR1 LNHDA and CDR2 SQIVND (reference sequence). The CDR3 has 15 residues. V was shortened by 1 base and J by 4 bases, with 11 bases between the two germline ends. CDR3 in DNA: TGTGCCAGTAGTATAGGGGGCAGGCAAAATCAGCCCCAGCATTTT. It yields the protein CASSIGGRQNQPQHF.

This chain links TRBV9 with TRBJ2-7; 7 nucleotides line up with TRBD1. CDR3 length: 14 residues. V was pared by 2 bases and J by 4 bases, with 6 bases of the junction left unmatched. Germline V gene data show CDR1 as SGDLS and CDR2 as YYNGEE. CDR3: CASSVGTGEYEQYF. CDR3 in DNA: TGTGCCAGCAGCGTCGGCACAGGGGAGTACGAGCAGTACTTC.

The chain has TRBV27 and TRBJ2-4, with TRBD2 matching 7 bases. The CDR3 consists of 15 residues. CDR1 is MNHEY, CDR2 SMNVEV, per germline (reference sequence). J lost 2 bases, V lost 4 bases, and 5 bases had no gene match. CDR3 DNA sequence: TGTGCCAGCAGTTCCGCGGGAGTAACCAAAAACATTCAGTACTTC. This translates into CASSSAGVTKNIQYF.

This clone was counted a single time. The rearrangement joins TRBV6-1 to TRBJ1-1, with 8 bases that match TRBD1. The CDR3 runs to 15 residues. V lost 7 bases, J lost 0 bases, and 7 bases stayed unmatched. Per the germline V gene, CDR1 is MNHNS and CDR2 is SASEGT. CDR3 sequence: CASNYGQGMNTEAFF. DNA for the CDR3: TGTGCCAGCAACTACGGACAGGGAATGAACACTGAAGCTTTCTTT.

This rearrangement joins TRBV28 to TRBJ2-7; 14 bases fit TRBD2. Germline CDR1 is MDHEN and CDR2 is SYDVKM. J was trimmed by 2 bases and V by 5 bases; bases with no gene match: 17. The CDR3 consists of 20 residues. The DNA of the CDR3 is TGTGCCAGCAGTCCAGCCTCTCTTTGGACTAGCGGGAGGCCCGCCTACGAGCAGTACTTC. It codes for CASSPASLWTSGRPAYEQYF.

The genes are TRBV5-1 and TRBJ2-7; D gene unclear. The CDR3 runs 15 residues. Trimming removed 5 bases from V and 0 bases from J, with 15 bases in between. In germline, CDR1 is SGHRS, CDR2 YFSETQ. CDR3 in DNA: TGCGCCAGCAGTTTGAAGATATCCCCCTCCTACGAGCAGTACTTC. It yields the protein CASSLKISPSYEQYF.

V gene TRBV13 combines with J gene TRBJ1-1; D is unclear. The CDR3 extends over 11 amino acids. The germline V and J ends were trimmed by 0 bases and 10 bases, with 6 bases remaining between them. Germline V gene sequence: CDR1 PRHDT, CDR2 FYEKMQ (reference sequence). CDR3 sequence (DNA): TGTGCCAGCAGCTTAGGCGCTCGAGCTTTCTTT. Protein sequence: CASSLGARAFF.

This chain links TRBV7-8 with TRBJ2-5; D is unresolved. CDR1 is SGHVS, CDR2 FQNEAQ, per germline. V lost 2 bases, J lost 5 bases, and 12 bases lay in between. The CDR3 is 14 amino acids. In DNA form, the CDR3 reads TGTGCCAGCAGCTTAAAAAGGTGGCGGGAGACCCAGTACTTC. This translates into CASSLKRWRETQYF. Supplemented by reference TRBV7-8 and TRBJ2-5, the full variable domain reads GAGVSQSPRYKVAKRGQDVALRCDPISGHVSLFWYQQALGQGPEFLTYFQNEAQLDKSGLPSDRFFAERPEGSVSTLKIQRTQQEDSAVYLCASSLKRWRETQYFGPGTRLLVL.

The genes are TRBV11-2 and TRBJ2-1; 12 bases are shared with TRBD2. Germline V gene lookup returns CDR1 SGHAT and CDR2 FQNNGV. J gave up 1 base and V 6 bases, and 7 bases lay outside the gene matches. The CDR3 is 17 residues long. The CDR3 nucleotides read TGTGCCAGCAGTAGGGCTAGCGGGGGGGCATCCTACAATGAGCAGTTCTTC. Protein sequence: CASSRASGGASYNEQFF.

V and J are TRBV5-8 and TRBJ1-1; D is unclear. The CDR3 covers 15 residues. Deletions cut 0 bases from V and 4 bases from J, with 13 bases between. Germline V gives CDR1 SGHTS, CDR2 YDEGEE. As DNA, the CDR3 is TGTGCCAGCAGCTTGGCCTGGGAGGCATTCACTGAAGCTTTCTTT. It is translated as CASSLAWEAFTEAFF.

The V call is TRBV6-5, the J call TRBJ2-3; D gene uncertain. The CDR3 spans 14 residues. CDR1 MNHEY and CDR2 SVGAGI come from the germline V gene. With 0 bases removed from V and 4 bases from J, the gap between germline ends came to 8 bases. The CDR3 DNA reads as TGTGCCAGCAGTTACTCGACGGGTGCAGATACGCAGTATTTT. Translation: CASSYSTGADTQYF.

The chain has TRBV11-1 and TRBJ2-1; D gene unclear. The CDR3 runs 15 residues. V was shortened by 1 base and J by 8 bases, with 15 bases between the two germline ends. In germline, CDR1 is SGHAT, CDR2 FQDESV (reference sequence). CDR3: CASSLEDRIFDEQFF. The CDR3 region has the DNA TGTGCCAGCAGCTTAGAAGACCGTATTTTCGATGAGCAGTTCTTC.